Following are 9 T cell receptor beta chains from one sample sequenced in a study of shared clonotypes between healthy human individuals. TCRdb's copy holds only in-frame clones and misses some; the assay was immunoSEQ multiplex PCR. The table lists under 2.5 million clones, 92% of them singletons. The source material was naive CD4+ T cells from PBMCs. Subset indicated: CD45RA+ positively selected. All receptors come from a man in his late teens or twenties in good health. Some clones in this sample may be carry-over from other donors' samples.

The rearrangement links TRBV5-1 to TRBJ1-2; D unclear. The CDR3 contains 14 residues. Trimming removed 2 bases at V and 2 bases at J, with 10 bases between. Germline CDR1 and CDR2: SGHRS and YFSETQ. The CDR3 bases are TGCGCCAGCAGCTTCGGCGAGGGAAACTATGGCTACACCTTC. The encoded protein is CASSFGEGNYGYTF.

Details on this clone: Distinct nucleotide sequences in the sample also encode this CDR3. This rearrangement joins TRBV5-1 to TRBJ1-3; D is unresolved. The CDR3 spans 15 residues. Germline CDR1 and CDR2: SGHRS and YFSETQ. The V and J ends lost 0 bases and 0 bases respectively, with 7 bases between them. The CDR3 region is CASSLGASSGNTIYF. The CDR3 DNA sequence: TGCGCCAGCAGCTTGGGGGCCTCCTCTGGAAACACCATATATTTT.

The chain joins TRBV7-2 to TRBJ1-1, with D possibly matching TRBD1 (5 bases). The V gene lost 0 bases and the J gene lost 2 bases, with 10 bases spanning the gap. This CDR3 is built from 15 residues. Looked up from germline, CDR1 is SGHTA and CDR2 is FQGNSA. Written as DNA, the CDR3 is TGTGCCAGCAGCTTAGCGGCAGGGATCAACACTGAAGCTTTCTTT. Its protein is CASSLAAGINTEAFF.

This chain connects TRBV7-3 to TRBJ2-7; D is perhaps TRBD2 (6 bases). The CDR3 is 13 residues long. Per germline, CDR1 SGHTA and CDR2 FQGTGA. Deletions cut 5 bases from V and 5 bases from J, with 13 bases between. CDR3 sequence: CASSHGTSNEQYF. The DNA of the CDR3 is TGTGCCAGCAGCCACGGGACTTCGAACGAGCAGTACTTC.

The chain recombines TRBV6-6 with TRBJ1-4; TRBD1 is a possible D gene (5 bases). The CDR3 has 16 amino acids. Germline CDR1 MNHNY, CDR2 SVGAGI (reference sequence). V dropped 4 bases and J dropped 4 bases, with 16 bases sitting between them. CDR3 in amino acids: CASSSLGRSHNEKLFF. The DNA of the CDR3 is TGTGCCAGCAGTTCCCTGGGGCGCAGCCATAATGAAAAACTGTTTTTT.

This chain joins TRBV2 and TRBJ2-1; either TRBD1 or TRBD2 may supply D (5 bases each). This CDR3 region has 15 residues. Per germline, CDR1 SNHLY and CDR2 FYNNEI. V was trimmed by 4 bases and J by 4 bases, leaving 14 bases between them. The CDR3 DNA sequence: TGTGCCAGCAGTGGGGGGATTAGCATTTACAATGAGCAGTTCTTC. Protein: CASSGGISIYNEQFF.

The V call is TRBV2, the J call TRBJ2-7; 11 bases fit TRBD2. Losses at the gene ends were 8 bases for V and 3 bases for J; bases not matched to a gene: 6. The CDR3 sequence is 14 residues long. Looked up from germline, CDR1 is SNHLY and CDR2 is FYNNEI. Here the CDR3 reads CASFSGRAHYEQYF. CDR3 nucleotide sequence: TGTGCCAGCTTTAGCGGGAGGGCCCACTACGAGCAGTACTTC.

To note about this clone: At the DNA level, this CDR3 is encoded by other sequences in the same sample as well. The chain uses TRBV30 and TRBJ1-1; D might be TRBD1 (5 bases). The germline V gene has CDR1 GTSNPN and CDR2 SVGIG (reference sequence). V lost 3 bases and J lost 4, with 9 bases in between. There are 12 residues in the CDR3. The chain's CDR3 is CAWSPGPTEAFF. DNA for the CDR3: TGTGCCTGGAGCCCGGGGCCCACTGAAGCTTTCTTT.

For this clone: Distinct nucleotide sequences in the sample also encode this CDR3. Here the CDR3 DNA reads TGTGCCACTGTCTCTGGGGCCAACGTCCTGACTTTC. This gives the protein CATVSGANVLTF. The chain carries TRBV28 and TRBJ2-6, with unresolved D. There are 12 residues in the CDR3. Trimming took off 10 bases at V and 0 bases at J, with 4 bases between the two ends. Germline CDR1 reads MDHEN; CDR2 reads SYDVKM. Using reference TRBV28 and TRBJ2-6 for the parts outside the CDR3, the full variable domain is DVKVTQSSRYLVKRTGEKVFLECVQDMDHENMFWYRQDPGLGLRLIYFSYDVKMKEKGDIPEGYSVSREKKERFSLILESASTNQTSMYLCATVSGANVLTFGAGSRLTVL.